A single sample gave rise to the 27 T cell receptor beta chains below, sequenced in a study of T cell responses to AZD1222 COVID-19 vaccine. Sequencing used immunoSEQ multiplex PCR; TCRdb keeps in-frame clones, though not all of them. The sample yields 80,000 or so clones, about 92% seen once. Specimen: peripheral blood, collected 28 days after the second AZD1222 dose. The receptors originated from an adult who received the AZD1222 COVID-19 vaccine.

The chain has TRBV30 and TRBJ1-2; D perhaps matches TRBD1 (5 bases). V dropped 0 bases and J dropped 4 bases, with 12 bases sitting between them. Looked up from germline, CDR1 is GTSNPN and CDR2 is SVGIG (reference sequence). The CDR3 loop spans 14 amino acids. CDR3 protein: CAWSVLGGSYGYTF. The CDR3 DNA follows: TGTGCCTGGAGTGTATTGGGGGGGAGCTATGGCTACACCTTC.

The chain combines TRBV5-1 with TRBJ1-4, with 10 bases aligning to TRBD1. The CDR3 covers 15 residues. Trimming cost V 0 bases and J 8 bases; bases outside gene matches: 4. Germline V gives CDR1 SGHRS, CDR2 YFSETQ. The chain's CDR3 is CASSLEGTGDEKLFF. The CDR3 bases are TGCGCCAGCAGCTTGGAGGGGACAGGGGACGAAAAACTGTTTTTT.

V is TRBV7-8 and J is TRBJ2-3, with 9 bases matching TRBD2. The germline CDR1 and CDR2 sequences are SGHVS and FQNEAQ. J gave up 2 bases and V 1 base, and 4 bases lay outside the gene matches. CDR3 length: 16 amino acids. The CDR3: CASSLELAGITDTQYF. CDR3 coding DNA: TGTGCCAGCAGCTTAGAGCTAGCGGGAATCACAGATACGCAGTATTTT.

CDR3 amino acids: CAISESLGAVSAKNIQYF. The CDR3, as DNA: TGTGCCATCAGTGAGTCTTTGGGGGCAGTGTCGGCCAAAAACATTCAGTACTTC. The V gene is TRBV10-3, the J gene TRBJ2-4; D might be TRBD1 (6 bases). V was pared by 0 bases and J by 1 base, with 16 bases between. Germline loops: CDR1 ENHRY, CDR2 SYGVKD. The CDR3 consists of 18 residues.

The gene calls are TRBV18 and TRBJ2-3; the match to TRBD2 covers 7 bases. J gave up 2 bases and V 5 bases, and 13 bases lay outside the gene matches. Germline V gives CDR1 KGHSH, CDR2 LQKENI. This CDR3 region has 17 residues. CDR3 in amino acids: CASSVVGGRKNTDTQYF. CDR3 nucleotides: TGTGCCAGCTCAGTGGTGGGCGGGAGAAAGAACACAGATACGCAGTATTTT.

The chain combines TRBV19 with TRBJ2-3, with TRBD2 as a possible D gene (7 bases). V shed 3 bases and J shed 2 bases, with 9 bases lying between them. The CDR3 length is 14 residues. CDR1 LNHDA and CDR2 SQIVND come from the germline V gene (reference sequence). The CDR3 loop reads CASSIGGATDTQYF. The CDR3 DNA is TGTGCCAGTAGTATTGGGGGGGCCACAGATACGCAGTATTTT.

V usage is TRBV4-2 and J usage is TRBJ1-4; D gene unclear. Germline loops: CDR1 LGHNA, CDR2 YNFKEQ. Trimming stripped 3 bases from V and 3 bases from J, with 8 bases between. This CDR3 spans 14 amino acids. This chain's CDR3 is CASSHYVPNEKLFF. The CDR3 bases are TGTGCCAGCAGCCACTACGTCCCTAATGAAAAACTGTTTTTT.

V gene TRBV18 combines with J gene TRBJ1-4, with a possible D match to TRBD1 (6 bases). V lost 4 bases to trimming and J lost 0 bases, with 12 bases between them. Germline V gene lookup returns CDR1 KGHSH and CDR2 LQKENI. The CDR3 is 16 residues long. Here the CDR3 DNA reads TGTGCCAGCTCACGCACACAGGGAGCAACTAATGAAAAACTGTTTTTT. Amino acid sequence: CASSRTQGATNEKLFF.

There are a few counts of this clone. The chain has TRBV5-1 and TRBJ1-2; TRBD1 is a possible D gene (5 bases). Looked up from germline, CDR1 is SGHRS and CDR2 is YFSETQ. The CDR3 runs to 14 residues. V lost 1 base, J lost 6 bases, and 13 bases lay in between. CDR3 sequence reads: CASSLMGRVDGYTF. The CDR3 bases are TGCGCCAGCAGCTTGATGGGCAGGGTTGATGGCTACACCTTC.

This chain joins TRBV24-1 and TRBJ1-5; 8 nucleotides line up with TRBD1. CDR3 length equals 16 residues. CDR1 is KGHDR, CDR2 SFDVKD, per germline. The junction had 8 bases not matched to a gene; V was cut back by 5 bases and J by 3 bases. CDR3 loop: CATSALGQGDNQPQHF. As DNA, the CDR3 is TGTGCCACCAGTGCTCTAGGACAGGGAGACAATCAGCCCCAGCATTTT.

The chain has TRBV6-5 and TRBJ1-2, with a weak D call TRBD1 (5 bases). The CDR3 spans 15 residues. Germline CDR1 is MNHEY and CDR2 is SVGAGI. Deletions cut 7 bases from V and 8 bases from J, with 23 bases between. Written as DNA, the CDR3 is TGTGCCAGCACCTCGTCCGACAGAGACGGTAGGGGCTACACCTTC. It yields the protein CASTSSDRDGRGYTF.

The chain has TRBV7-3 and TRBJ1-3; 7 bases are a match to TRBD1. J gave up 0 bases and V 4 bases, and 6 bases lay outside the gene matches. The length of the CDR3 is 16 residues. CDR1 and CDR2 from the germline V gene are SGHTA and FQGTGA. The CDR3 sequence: CASSSGTASSGNTIYF. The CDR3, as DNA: TGTGCCAGCAGCTCCGGGACAGCGTCCTCTGGAAACACCATATATTTT.

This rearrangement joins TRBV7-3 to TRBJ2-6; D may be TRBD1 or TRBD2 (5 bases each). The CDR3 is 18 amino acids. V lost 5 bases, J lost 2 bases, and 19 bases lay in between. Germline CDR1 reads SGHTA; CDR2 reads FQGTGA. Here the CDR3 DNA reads TGTGCCAGCAGCCCGAAACCCCCTCCGGGACCTGGGGCCAACGTCCTGACTTTC. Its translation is CASSPKPPPGPGANVLTF.

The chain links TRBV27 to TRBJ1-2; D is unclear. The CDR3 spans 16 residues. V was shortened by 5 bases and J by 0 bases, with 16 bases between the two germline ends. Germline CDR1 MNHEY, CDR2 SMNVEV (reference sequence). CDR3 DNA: TGTGCCAGCAGTCCATACTTCGGAGAAGCTAACTATGGCTACACCTTC. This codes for CASSPYFGEANYGYTF.

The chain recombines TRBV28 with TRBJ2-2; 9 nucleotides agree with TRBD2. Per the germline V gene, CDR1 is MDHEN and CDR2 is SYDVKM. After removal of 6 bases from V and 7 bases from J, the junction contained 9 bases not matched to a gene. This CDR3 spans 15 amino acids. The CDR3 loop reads CASSRIAGAGGELFF. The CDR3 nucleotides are TGTGCCAGCAGCCGGATAGCGGGAGCCGGCGGGGAGCTGTTTTTT.

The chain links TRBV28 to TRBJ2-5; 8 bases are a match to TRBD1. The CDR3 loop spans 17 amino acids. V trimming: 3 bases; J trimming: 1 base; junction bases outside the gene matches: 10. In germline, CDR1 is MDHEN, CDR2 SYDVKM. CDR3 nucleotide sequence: TGTGCCAGCAGTTTGCCCCGGGACAGGAGTTTCCAAGAGACCCAGTACTTC. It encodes CASSLPRDRSFQETQYF.

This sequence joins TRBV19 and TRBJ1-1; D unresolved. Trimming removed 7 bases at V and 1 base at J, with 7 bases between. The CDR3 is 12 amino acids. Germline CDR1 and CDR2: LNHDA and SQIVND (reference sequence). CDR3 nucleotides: TGTGCCAGTAATACGGCGAACACTGAAGCTTTCTTT. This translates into CASNTANTEAFF.

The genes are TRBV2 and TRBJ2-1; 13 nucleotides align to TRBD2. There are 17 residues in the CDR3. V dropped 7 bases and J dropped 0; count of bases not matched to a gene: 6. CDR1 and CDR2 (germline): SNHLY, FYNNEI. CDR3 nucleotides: TGTGCCAGCAAAGGACTAGCGGGAGACCTCTCCTACAATGAGCAGTTCTTC. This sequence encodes CASKGLAGDLSYNEQFF.

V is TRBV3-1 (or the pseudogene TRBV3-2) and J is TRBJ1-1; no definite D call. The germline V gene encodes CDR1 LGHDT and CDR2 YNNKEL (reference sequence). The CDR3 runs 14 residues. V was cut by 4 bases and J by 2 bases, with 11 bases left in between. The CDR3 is CASSLGSFNTEAFF. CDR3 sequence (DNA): TGTGCCAGCAGCCTAGGCAGCTTTAACACTGAAGCTTTCTTT.

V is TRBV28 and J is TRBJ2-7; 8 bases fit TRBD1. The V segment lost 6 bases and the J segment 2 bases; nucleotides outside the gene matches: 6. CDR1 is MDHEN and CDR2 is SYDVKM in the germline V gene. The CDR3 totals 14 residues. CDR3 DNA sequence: TGTGCCAGCAGGGCGGACAGGGTAGCCTACGAGCAGTACTTC. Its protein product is CASRADRVAYEQYF.

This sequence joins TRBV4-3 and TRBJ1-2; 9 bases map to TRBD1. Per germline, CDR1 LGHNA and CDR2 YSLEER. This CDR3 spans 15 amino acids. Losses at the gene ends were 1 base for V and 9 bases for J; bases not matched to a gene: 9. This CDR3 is CASSQGRDREGSYTF. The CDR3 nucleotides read TGCGCCAGCAGCCAAGGTCGGGACAGGGAAGGGAGCTACACCTTC.

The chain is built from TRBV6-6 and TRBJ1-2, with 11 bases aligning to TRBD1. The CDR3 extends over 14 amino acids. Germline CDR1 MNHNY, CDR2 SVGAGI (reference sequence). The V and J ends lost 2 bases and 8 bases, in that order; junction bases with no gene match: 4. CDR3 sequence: CASSYGTGGGGYTF. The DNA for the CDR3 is TGTGCCAGCAGTTACGGGACAGGGGGTGGGGGCTACACCTTC.

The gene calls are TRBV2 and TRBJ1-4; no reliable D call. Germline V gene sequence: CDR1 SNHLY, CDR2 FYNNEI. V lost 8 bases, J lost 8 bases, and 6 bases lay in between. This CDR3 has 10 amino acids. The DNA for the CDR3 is TGTGCCAGCCTTGGCGAAAAACTGTTTTTT. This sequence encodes CASLGEKLFF.

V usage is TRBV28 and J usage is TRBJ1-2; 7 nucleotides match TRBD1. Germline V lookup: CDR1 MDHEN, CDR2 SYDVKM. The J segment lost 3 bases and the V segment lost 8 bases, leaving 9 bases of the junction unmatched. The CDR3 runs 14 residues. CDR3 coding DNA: TGTGCCAGCCACCCGACAGGGACTTACTATGGCTACACCTTC. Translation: CASHPTGTYYGYTF.

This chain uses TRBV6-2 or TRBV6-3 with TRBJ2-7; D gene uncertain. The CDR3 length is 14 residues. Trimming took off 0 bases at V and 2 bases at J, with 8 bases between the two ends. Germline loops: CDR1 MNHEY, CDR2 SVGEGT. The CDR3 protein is CASSYSGKTYEQYF. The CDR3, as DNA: TGTGCCAGCAGTTACTCGGGCAAGACCTACGAGCAGTACTTC.

CDR3 in DNA: TGCGCCAGCAGCCAAGATTCGGTAACTGAAGCTTTCTTT. Amino acids: CASSQDSVTEAFF. This chain connects TRBV4-1 to TRBJ1-1; D is ambiguous. Germline lookup yields CDR1 MGHRA and CDR2 YSYEKL. The CDR3 consists of 13 residues. With 0 bases removed from V and 5 bases from J, the gap between germline ends came to 7 bases.

The CDR3 region has the DNA TGTGCCAGCAGTTTGGGAGGGTACGGGGAGCTGTTTTTT. Amino acid sequence: CASSLGGYGELFF. This chain links TRBV12-3 or TRBV12-4 with TRBJ2-2; 7 positions match TRBD2. With 3 bases clipped from V and 7 bases from J, the junction kept 2 bases outside the gene matches. The CDR3 contains 13 residues.